The T cell receptor beta chain under discussion was sequenced for a study of cytomegalovirus exposure and HLA in healthy donors. Overall study findings and caveats: The classifier, whose performance was assessed in both the original and validation cohorts, reportedly diagnosed cytomegalovirus status with high specificity and sensitivity. TCR beta V- and J-gene trimming, according to a later analysis, was linked to a missense DCLRE1C variant. TCR beta chains numbering approximately 150 were designated cytomegalovirus-associated. Many donors shared some public TCRs, even though most TCR sequences were rare.

Germline V lookup: CDR1 MNHEY, CDR2 SMNVEV (reference sequence). V was clipped by 3 bases and J by 0 bases, with 8 bases between them. The CDR3 is 14 residues long. As regards this clone: Its antigen is currently unknown.

The PCR had 60 Vbeta and 13 Jbeta primers. TCRdb's table, derived via immunoSEQ multiplex PCR, lists solely in-frame clones and lacks some. The repertoire includes around 89,000 clones, about 84% of them detected once, and roughly 1.1% sits in the top ten. The chain recombines TRBV27 with TRBJ1-1, with D perhaps matching TRBD1 (5 bases). The sample consisted of PBMCs. The TCR was taken from a girl aged 2-9 years in good health and CMV-seropositive. The CDR3 nucleotides read TGTGCCAGCAGTTTCGGGGGTTTGAACACTGAAGCTTTCTTT. Amino acid sequence: CASSFGGLNTEAFF.